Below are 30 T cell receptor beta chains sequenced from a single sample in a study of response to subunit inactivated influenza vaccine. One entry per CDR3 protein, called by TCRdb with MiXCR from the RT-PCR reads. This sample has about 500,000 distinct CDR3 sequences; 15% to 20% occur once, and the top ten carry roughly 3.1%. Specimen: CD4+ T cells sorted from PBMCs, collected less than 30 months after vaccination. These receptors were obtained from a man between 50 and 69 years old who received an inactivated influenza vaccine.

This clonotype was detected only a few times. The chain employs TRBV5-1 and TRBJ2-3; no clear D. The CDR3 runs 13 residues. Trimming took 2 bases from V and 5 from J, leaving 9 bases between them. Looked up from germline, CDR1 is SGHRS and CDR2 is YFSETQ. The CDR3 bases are TGCGCCAGCAGCTTCGGGCGGAGAGATACGCAGTATTTT. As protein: CASSFGRRDTQYF.

The CDR3 coding sequence is TGTGCCAGCAGCCCAATTCGGGGTGCACCCCAAGTACGGGAAAAACTGTTTTTT. It translates to CASSPIRGAPQVREKLFF. The gene calls are TRBV11-2 and TRBJ1-4; the D is unclear. The CDR3 contains 18 residues. V was cut by 5 bases and J by 8 bases, with 27 bases left in between. Germline V CDR1 and CDR2: SGHAT, FQNNGV.

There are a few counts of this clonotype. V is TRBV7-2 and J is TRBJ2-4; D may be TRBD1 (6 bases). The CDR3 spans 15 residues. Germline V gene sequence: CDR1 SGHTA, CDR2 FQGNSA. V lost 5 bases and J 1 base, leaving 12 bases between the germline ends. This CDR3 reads CASSPGAAAKNIQYF. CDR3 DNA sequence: TGTGCCAGCAGCCCAGGGGCGGCGGCCAAAAACATTCAGTACTTC.

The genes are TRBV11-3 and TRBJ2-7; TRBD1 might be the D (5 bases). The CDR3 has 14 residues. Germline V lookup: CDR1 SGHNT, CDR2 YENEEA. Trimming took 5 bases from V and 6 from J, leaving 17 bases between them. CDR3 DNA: TGTGCCAGCAGCCCCCAATATAATGGGGCCGAGCAGTACTTC. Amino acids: CASSPQYNGAEQYF. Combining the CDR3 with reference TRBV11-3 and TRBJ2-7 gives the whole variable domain EAGVVQSPRYKIIEKKQPVAFWCNPISGHNTLYWYLQNLGQGPELLIRYENEEAVDDSQLPKDRFSAERLKGVDSTLKIQPAELGDSAVYLCASSPQYNGAEQYFGPGTRLTVT.

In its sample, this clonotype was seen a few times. The CDR3 is CASSPGQGMNYGYTF. CDR3 DNA: TGTGCCAGCTCACCAGGACAGGGGATGAACTATGGCTACACCTTC. V and J are TRBV18 and TRBJ1-2; 9 positions match TRBD1. Losses at the gene ends were 2 bases for V and 2 bases for J; bases not matched to a gene: 3. Germline loops: CDR1 KGHSH, CDR2 LQKENI. The CDR3 sequence is 15 residues long.

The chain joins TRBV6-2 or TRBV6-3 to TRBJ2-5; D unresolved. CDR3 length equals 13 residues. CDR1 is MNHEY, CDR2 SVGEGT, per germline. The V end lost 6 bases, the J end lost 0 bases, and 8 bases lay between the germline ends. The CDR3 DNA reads TGTGCCAGCAGGACGGGTAACCAAGAGACCCAGTACTTC. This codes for CASRTGNQETQYF.

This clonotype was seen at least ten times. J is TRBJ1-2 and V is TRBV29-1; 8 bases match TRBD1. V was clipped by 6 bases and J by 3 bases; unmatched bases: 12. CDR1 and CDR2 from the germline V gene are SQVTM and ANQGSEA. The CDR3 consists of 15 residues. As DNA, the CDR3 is TGCAGCGTGCGACCCCCGGCAGGGGGCGACTATGGCTACACCTTC. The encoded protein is CSVRPPAGGDYGYTF.

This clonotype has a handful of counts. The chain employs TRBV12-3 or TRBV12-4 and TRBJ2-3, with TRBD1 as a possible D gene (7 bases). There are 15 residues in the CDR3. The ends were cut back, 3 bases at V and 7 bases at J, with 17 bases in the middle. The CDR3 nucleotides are TGTGCCAGCAGTTTGGAGGGAAGGGGGCCATATACGCAGTATTTT. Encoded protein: CASSLEGRGPYTQYF.

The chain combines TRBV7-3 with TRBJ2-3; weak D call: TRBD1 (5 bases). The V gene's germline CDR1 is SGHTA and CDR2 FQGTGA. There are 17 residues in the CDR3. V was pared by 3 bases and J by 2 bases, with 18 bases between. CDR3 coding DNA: TGTGCCAGCAGCTTCGGTGCAGGGAAGATATCCACAGATACGCAGTATTTT. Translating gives CASSFGAGKISTDTQYF.

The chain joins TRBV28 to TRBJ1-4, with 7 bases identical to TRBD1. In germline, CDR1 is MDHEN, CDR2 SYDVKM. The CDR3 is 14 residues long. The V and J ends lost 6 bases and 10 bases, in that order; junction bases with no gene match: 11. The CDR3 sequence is CASREGRGFVKLFF. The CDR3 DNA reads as TGTGCCAGCAGAGAGGGCAGGGGGTTTGTAAAACTGTTTTTT.

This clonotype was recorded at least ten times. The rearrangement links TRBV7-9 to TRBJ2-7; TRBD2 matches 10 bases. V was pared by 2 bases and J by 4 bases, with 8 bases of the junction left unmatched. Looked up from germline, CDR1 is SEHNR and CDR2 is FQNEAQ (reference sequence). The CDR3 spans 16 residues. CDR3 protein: CASSLWLAGERYEQYF. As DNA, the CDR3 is TGTGCCAGCAGCTTATGGCTAGCGGGAGAGAGGTACGAGCAGTACTTC.

The CDR3: CSASQRASPGTDTQYF. The CDR3 region has the DNA TGCAGTGCTAGCCAACGAGCTTCCCCAGGGACAGATACGCAGTATTTT. This chain uses TRBV20-1 with TRBJ2-3, with D possibly matching TRBD1 (5 bases). The V gene lost 3 bases and the J gene lost 3 bases, with 19 bases spanning the gap. CDR1 and CDR2 from the germline V gene are DFQATT and SNEGSKA (reference sequence). This CDR3 is built from 16 residues.

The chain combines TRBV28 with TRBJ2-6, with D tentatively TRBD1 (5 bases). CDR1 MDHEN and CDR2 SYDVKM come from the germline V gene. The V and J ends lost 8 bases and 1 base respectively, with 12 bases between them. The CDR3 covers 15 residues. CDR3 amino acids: CASGSQGSGANVLTF. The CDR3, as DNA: TGTGCCAGCGGGTCCCAGGGATCTGGGGCCAACGTCCTGACTTTC.

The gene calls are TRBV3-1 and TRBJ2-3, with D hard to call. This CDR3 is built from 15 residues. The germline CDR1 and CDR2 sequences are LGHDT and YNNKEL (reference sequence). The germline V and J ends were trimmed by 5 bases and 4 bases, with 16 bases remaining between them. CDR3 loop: CASSIAIGLADTQYF. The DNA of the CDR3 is TGTGCCAGCAGCATCGCTATTGGGTTGGCAGATACGCAGTATTTT.

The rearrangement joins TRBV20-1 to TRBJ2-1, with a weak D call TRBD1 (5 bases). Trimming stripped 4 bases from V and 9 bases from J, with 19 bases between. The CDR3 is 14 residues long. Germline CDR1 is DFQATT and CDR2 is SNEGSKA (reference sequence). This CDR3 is CSANEAGLSGEQFF. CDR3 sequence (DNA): TGCAGTGCTAATGAGGCAGGGCTGAGTGGTGAGCAGTTCTTC.

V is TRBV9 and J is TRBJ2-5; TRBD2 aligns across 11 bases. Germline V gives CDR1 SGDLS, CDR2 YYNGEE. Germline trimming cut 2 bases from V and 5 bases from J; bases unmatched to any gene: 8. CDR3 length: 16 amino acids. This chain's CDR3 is CASSVGSGRAGETQYF. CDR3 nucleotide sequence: TGTGCCAGCAGCGTTGGTAGCGGGAGGGCCGGTGAGACCCAGTACTTC.

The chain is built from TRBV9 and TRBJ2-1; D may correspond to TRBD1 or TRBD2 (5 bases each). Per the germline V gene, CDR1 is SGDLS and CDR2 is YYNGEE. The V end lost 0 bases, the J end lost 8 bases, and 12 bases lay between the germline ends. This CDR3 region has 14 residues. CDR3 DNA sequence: TGTGCCAGCAGCGTAGGGGTCGGGACCTATGAGCAGTTCTTC. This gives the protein CASSVGVGTYEQFF.

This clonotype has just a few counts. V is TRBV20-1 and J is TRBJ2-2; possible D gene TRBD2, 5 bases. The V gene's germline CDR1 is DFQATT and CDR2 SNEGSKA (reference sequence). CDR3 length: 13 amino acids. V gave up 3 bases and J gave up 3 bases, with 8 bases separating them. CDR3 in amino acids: CSARTIYTGELFF. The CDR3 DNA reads TGCAGTGCTAGGACTATCTACACCGGGGAGCTGTTTTTT.

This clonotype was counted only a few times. The CDR3 DNA follows: TGCGCCAGCCGGGACCCGGGACTCGAGGACTCGAATACGCAGTATTTT. Translation gives CASRDPGLEDSNTQYF. The rearrangement links TRBV5-1 to TRBJ2-3; TRBD2 might be the D (6 bases). V was pared by 7 bases and J by 7 bases, with 25 bases between. The germline V gene has CDR1 SGHRS and CDR2 YFSETQ. The CDR3 loop spans 16 amino acids.

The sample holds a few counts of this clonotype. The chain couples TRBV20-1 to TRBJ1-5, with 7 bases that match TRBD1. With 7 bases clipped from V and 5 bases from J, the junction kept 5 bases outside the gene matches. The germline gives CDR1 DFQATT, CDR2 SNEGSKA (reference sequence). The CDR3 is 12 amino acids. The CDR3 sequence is CSGRTGDQPQHF. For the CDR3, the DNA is TGCAGTGGAAGGACAGGCGATCAGCCCCAGCATTTT.

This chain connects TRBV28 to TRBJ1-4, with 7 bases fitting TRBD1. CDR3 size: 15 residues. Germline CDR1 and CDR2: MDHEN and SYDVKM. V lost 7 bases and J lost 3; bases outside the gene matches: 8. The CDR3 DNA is TGTGCCAGCACCGCTGCCGGGACAGCTAATGAAAAACTGTTTTTT. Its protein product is CASTAAGTANEKLFF. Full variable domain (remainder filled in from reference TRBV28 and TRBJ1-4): DVKVTQSSRYLVKRTGEKVFLECVQDMDHENMFWYRQDPGLGLRLIYFSYDVKMKEKGDIPEGYSVSREKKERFSLILESASTNQTSMYLCASTAAGTANEKLFFGSGTQLSVL.

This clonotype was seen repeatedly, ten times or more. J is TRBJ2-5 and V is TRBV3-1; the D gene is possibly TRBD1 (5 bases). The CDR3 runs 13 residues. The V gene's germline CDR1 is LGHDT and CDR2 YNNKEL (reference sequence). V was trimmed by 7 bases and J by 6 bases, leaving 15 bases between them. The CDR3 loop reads CASTVWGEQTQYF. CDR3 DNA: TGTGCCAGCACAGTCTGGGGCGAGCAGACCCAGTACTTC.

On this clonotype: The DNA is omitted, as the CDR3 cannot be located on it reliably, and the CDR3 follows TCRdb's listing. The CDR3 is CISVPEAPRRIQASSYNEQFF. J is TRBJ2-1 and V is TRBV7-5. TRBV7-5 is a listed pseudogene. The CDR3 numbers 21 amino acids, ends counted.

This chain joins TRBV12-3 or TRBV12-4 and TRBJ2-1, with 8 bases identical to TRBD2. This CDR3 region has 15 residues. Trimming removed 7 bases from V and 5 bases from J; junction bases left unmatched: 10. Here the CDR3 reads CASNREGRGNNEQFF. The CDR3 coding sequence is TGTGCCAGCAACCGGGAGGGCCGGGGCAACAATGAGCAGTTCTTC.

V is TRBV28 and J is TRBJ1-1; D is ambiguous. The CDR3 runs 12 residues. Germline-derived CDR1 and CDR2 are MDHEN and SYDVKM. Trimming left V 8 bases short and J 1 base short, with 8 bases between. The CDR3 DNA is TGTGCCAGCTGGGTCAGGAACACTGAAGCTTTCTTT. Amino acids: CASWVRNTEAFF.

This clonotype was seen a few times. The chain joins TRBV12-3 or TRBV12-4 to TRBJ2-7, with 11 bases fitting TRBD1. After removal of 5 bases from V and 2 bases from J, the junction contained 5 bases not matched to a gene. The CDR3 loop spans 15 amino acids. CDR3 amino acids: CASSTGQGAAYEQYF. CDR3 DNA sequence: TGTGCCAGCAGTACCGGACAGGGGGCCGCCTACGAGCAGTACTTC.

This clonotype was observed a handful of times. The chain's CDR3 is CASSQAPGGYRNTEAFF. In DNA, the CDR3 is TGCGCCAGCAGCCAAGCTCCAGGGGGATACCGGAACACTGAAGCTTTCTTT. The chain couples TRBV4-3 to TRBJ1-1; 7 nucleotides align to TRBD1. The CDR3 spans 17 residues. The V gene's germline CDR1 is LGHNA and CDR2 YSLEER. J gave up 1 base and V 1 base, and 9 bases lay outside the gene matches.

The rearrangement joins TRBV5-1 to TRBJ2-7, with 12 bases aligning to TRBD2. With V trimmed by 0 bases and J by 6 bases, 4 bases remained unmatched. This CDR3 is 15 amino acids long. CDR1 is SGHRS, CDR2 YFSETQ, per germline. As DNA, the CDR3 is TGCGCCAGCAGCTTGGAGGCTAGCGGGAGGGGCGAGCAGTACTTC. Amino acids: CASSLEASGRGEQYF.

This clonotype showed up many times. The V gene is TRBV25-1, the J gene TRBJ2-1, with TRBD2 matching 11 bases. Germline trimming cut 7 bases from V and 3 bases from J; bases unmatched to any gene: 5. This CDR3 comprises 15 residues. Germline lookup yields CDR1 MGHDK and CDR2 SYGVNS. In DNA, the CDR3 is TGTGCCAGCACCAGTAGCGGGGGGGGCTACAATGAGCAGTTCTTC. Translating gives CASTSSGGGYNEQFF.

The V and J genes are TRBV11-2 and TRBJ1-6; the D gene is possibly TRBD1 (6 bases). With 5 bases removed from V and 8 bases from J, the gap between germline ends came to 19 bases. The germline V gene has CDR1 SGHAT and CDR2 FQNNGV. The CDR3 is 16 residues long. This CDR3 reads CASSRHLAPGDSPLHF. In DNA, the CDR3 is TGTGCCAGCAGCCGCCACCTGGCTCCAGGGGATTCACCCCTCCACTTT.